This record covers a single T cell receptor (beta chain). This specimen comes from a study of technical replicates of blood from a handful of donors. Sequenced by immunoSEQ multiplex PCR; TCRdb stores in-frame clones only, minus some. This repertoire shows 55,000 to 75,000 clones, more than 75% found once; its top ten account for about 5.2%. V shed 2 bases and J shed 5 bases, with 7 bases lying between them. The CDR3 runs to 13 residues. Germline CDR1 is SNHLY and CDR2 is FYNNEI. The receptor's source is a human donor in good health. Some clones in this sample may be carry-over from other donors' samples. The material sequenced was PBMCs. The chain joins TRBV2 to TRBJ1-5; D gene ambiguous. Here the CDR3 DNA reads TGTGCCAGCAGTGAATCTTGGCATCAGCCCCAGCATTTT. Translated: CASSESWHQPQHF.